Reported below is one T cell receptor beta chain. Its matching antigen is unknown. This record belongs to a study of T cell responses to AZD1222 COVID-19 vaccine. Study-wide background: Pooling covered second doses at about 4 or about 12 weeks. Study-wide results and limits: CD4 TCRs covered the whole spike, strongest at regions 160-218 and 743-854. At study baseline, merely six AZD1222 recipients were seropositive. Clonal diversity may have been underestimated in mostly white British donors.

Sequencing was performed with immunoSEQ multiplex PCR; in TCRdb, only in-frame clones are kept and a portion is missing. The sample has around 33,000 clones, roughly nine tenths seen once; the top ten hold around 45%. The CDR3 sequence is 15 residues long. CDR1 is MNHEY, CDR2 SMNVEV, per germline (reference sequence). Between the trimmed V and J ends, which lost 7 bases and 0 bases, there was a span of 15 bases. V is TRBV27 and J is TRBJ1-2, with D perhaps TRBD1 (6 bases). The clonotype was recovered from an adult in good health. The sequences come from peripheral blood, collected on day 0 of AZD1222 vaccination. This chain's CDR3 is CASKGPGQSNYGYTF. The CDR3 bases are TGTGCCAGCAAAGGCCCCGGACAGTCTAACTATGGCTACACCTTC.